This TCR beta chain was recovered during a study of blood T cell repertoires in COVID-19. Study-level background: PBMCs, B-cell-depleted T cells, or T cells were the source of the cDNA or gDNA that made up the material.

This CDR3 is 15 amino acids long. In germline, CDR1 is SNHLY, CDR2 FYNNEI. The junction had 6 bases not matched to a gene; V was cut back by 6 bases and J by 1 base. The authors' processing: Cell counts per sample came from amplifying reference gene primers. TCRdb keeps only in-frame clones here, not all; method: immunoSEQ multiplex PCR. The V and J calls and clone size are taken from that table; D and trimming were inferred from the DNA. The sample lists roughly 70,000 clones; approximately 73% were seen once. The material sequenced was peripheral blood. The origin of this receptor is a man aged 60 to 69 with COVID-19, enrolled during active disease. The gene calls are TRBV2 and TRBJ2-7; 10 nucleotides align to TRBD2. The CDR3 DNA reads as TGTGCCAGCAGCGGTCTAGCGGGAGCATCCTACGAGCAGTACTTC. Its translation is CASSGLAGASYEQYF.